Listed here are 25 T cell receptor beta chains from one sample, sequenced in a study of cytomegalovirus exposure and HLA in healthy donors. The PCR was carried out with 60 Vbeta primers and 13 Jbeta primers. Clones were read by immunoSEQ multiplex PCR, and TCRdb kept only the in-frame ones, dropping some. The table shows 150,000 to 180,000 clones, with 70% to 80% occurring only once. Sequencing was done on a sample of PBMCs. These receptors were obtained from a man aged 25 to 45 in good health and CMV-seropositive.

The chain recombines TRBV27 with TRBJ2-3; weak D call: TRBD2 (6 bases). The V gene lost 8 bases and the J gene lost 2 bases, with 8 bases spanning the gap. This CDR3 spans 12 amino acids. From germline, CDR1 is MNHEY and CDR2 SMNVEV (reference sequence). Here the CDR3 reads CASWRATDTQYF. Written as DNA, the CDR3 is TGTGCCAGCTGGAGGGCCACAGATACGCAGTATTTT.

The chain couples TRBV11-2 to TRBJ1-6; 7 nucleotides agree with TRBD1. J gave up 9 bases and V 2 bases, and 1 base lay outside the gene matches. The germline V gene encodes CDR1 SGHAT and CDR2 FQNNGV. The CDR3 extends over 13 amino acids. CDR3 DNA: TGTGCCAGCAGCTTATCAGGGGGTTCACCCCTCCACTTT. Amino acid sequence: CASSLSGGSPLHF.

This clone was seen a few times. The chain combines TRBV21-1 with TRBJ1-5. TRBV21-1 is labeled a pseudogene. CDR3 size: 17 residues. DNA for the CDR3: TGTGCCAGCAGCAAACTAAGGGGCGGGAGTAGCAATCAGCCCCAGCATTTT. This sequence encodes CASSKLRGGSSNQPQHF.

This clone was counted only a few times. V gene TRBV29-1 combines with J gene TRBJ2-5, with TRBD1 identical over 12 bases. The DNA end is more similar to TRBJ2-7, so the J call may be wrong. This CDR3 has 15 residues. The germline V gene encodes CDR1 SQVTM and CDR2 ANQGSEA. The CDR3 nucleotides read TGCAGCGTCCAAGGGGGACAGGGGGCTTCCTACGAGCAGTACTTC. Translating it yields CSVQGGQGASYEQYF.

The chain carries TRBV28 and TRBJ1-5; D remains ambiguous. From germline, CDR1 is MDHEN and CDR2 SYDVKM. This CDR3 is built from 15 residues. Trimming shortened V by 7 bases and J by 4 bases, and 17 bases separated the two germline ends. The CDR3 is CASTTPGVSNQPQHF. The DNA of the CDR3 is TGTGCCAGCACCACCCCCGGGGTCTCTAATCAGCCCCAGCATTTT.

The V call is TRBV7-2, the J call TRBJ2-7; TRBD1 matches 7 bases. There are 16 residues in the CDR3. Germline V gives CDR1 SGHTA, CDR2 FQGNSA. The J segment lost 3 bases and the V segment lost 5 bases, leaving 13 bases of the junction unmatched. The CDR3 DNA reads as TGTGCCAGCAGCCCATTTACAGGGGCCACAAACTACGAGCAGTACTTC. This gives the protein CASSPFTGATNYEQYF.

The chain couples TRBV5-1 to TRBJ2-3, with 15 bases identical to TRBD2. Germline V gene sequence: CDR1 SGHRS, CDR2 YFSETQ. With 4 bases clipped from V and 1 base from J, the junction kept 4 bases outside the gene matches. CDR3 length: 17 amino acids. The DNA of the CDR3 is TGCGCCAGCAGCCCTGGACTAGCGGGAGGGCGCACAGATACGCAGTATTTT. Protein product: CASSPGLAGGRTDTQYF.

This chain uses TRBV30 with TRBJ2-3, with 7 bases fitting TRBD2. V shed 7 bases, J shed 1 base, and the junction held 2 bases outside the gene matches. The CDR3 contains 12 residues. The germline V gene encodes CDR1 GTSNPN and CDR2 SVGIG (reference sequence). The CDR3 DNA follows: TGTGCCTATACTAGCGGCACAGATACGCAGTATTTT. Its protein product is CAYTSGTDTQYF.

The J gene is TRBJ2-7, the V gene TRBV15, with a tentative D call TRBD2 (6 bases). Germline assignment: CDR1 LNHNV and CDR2 YYDKDF (reference sequence). The CDR3 is 15 residues long. The germline V and J ends were trimmed by 0 bases and 6 bases, with 15 bases remaining between them. As DNA, the CDR3 is TGTGCCACCAGCAGAGATCGTAGCGGTAGCGTCGAGCAGTACTTC. This encodes CATSRDRSGSVEQYF.

This chain joins TRBV2 and TRBJ2-1, with 7 bases identical to TRBD2. The CDR3 consists of 16 residues. CDR1 and CDR2 from the germline V gene are SNHLY and FYNNEI. Trimming cost V 3 bases and J 8 bases; bases outside gene matches: 13. CDR3 amino acids: CASSDIRRQAGDEQFF. In DNA, the CDR3 is TGTGCCAGCAGTGACATTCGGCGGCAGGCGGGGGATGAGCAGTTCTTC.

The chain is built from TRBV5-1 and TRBJ2-3, with 9 bases identical to TRBD2. This CDR3 is built from 17 residues. Germline V lookup: CDR1 SGHRS, CDR2 YFSETQ. J was trimmed by 2 bases and V by 0 bases; bases with no gene match: 7. The CDR3 DNA follows: TGCGCCAGCAGCTTGGGGCGGGAGGGCGTCCCCACAGATACGCAGTATTTT. It codes for CASSLGREGVPTDTQYF. The whole variable domain, remainder taken from reference TRBV5-1 and TRBJ2-3, is KAGVTQTPRYLIKTRGQQVTLSCSPISGHRSVSWYQQTPGQGLQFLFEYFSETQRNKGNFPGRFSGRQFSNSRSEMNVSTLELGDSALYLCASSLGREGVPTDTQYFGPGTRLTVL.

V gene TRBV9 combines with J gene TRBJ1-4; maybe TRBD1 (6 bases). Germline assignment: CDR1 SGDLS and CDR2 YYNGEE. The V end was cut by 3 bases, the J end by 7 bases, with 16 bases between. This CDR3 is built from 15 residues. The CDR3, as DNA: TGTGCCAGCAGCGCTAAGACAGGAGGAGTTGAAAAACTGTTTTTT. Translation gives CASSAKTGGVEKLFF.

The chain joins TRBV25-1 to TRBJ1-4; 7 positions match TRBD1. Germline-derived CDR1 and CDR2 are MGHDK and SYGVNS. V was clipped by 6 bases and J by 5 bases; unmatched bases: 9. This CDR3 has 15 amino acids. CDR3 residues: CASRGTGQLNEKLFF. CDR3 nucleotides: TGTGCCAGCAGAGGGACGGGACAGCTAAATGAAAAACTGTTTTTT.

The chain couples TRBV15 to TRBJ1-5; TRBD1 agrees at 7 bases. This CDR3 spans 18 amino acids. J lost 9 bases, V lost 3 bases, and 20 bases had no gene match. CDR1 LNHNV and CDR2 YYDKDF come from the germline V gene (reference sequence). The chain's CDR3 is CATSSRQGPILLDRPQHF. CDR3 in DNA: TGTGCCACCAGCAGTAGACAGGGCCCGATACTCTTGGATCGGCCCCAGCATTTT.

This clone was counted only a few times. Different DNA sequences within this sample yield the same CDR3. The gene calls are TRBV19 and TRBJ2-7, with D tentatively TRBD1 (6 bases). With 7 bases removed from V and 2 bases from J, the gap between germline ends came to 15 bases. The CDR3 is 14 residues long. In germline, CDR1 is LNHDA, CDR2 SQIVND (reference sequence). The CDR3 DNA reads TGTGCCAGTACTCCACAGGGATCGGCCTACGAGCAGTACTTC. Protein: CASTPQGSAYEQYF. Together with reference TRBV19 and TRBJ2-7, the CDR3 gives the full variable domain: DGGITQSPKYLFRKEGQNVTLSCEQNLNHDAMYWYRQDPGQGLRLIYYSQIVNDFQKGDIAEGYSVSREKKESFPLTVTSAQKNPTAFYLCASTPQGSAYEQYFGPGTRLTVT.

This sequence joins TRBV11-2 and TRBJ2-1; D remains unclear. The CDR3 sequence is 15 residues long. V was shortened by 2 bases and J by 0 bases, with 8 bases between the two germline ends. CDR1 is SGHAT, CDR2 FQNNGV, per germline. CDR3 sequence: CASSLPLSSYNEQFF. The CDR3 DNA reads as TGTGCCAGCAGCTTACCCCTCAGCTCCTACAATGAGCAGTTCTTC.

The chain employs TRBV5-1 and TRBJ1-1; 7 nucleotides match TRBD1. Germline V lookup: CDR1 SGHRS, CDR2 YFSETQ. J lost 0 bases, V lost 3 bases, and 8 bases had no gene match. CDR3 size: 16 residues. CDR3 in amino acids: CASSSGGGSMNTEAFF. The CDR3 DNA is TGCGCCAGCAGCTCAGGGGGTGGGAGCATGAACACTGAAGCTTTCTTT.

CDR3 protein: CASSVAIGYGNTIYF. The CDR3 region has the DNA TGTGCCAGCAGTGTCGCTATCGGGTACGGAAACACCATATATTTT. This chain connects TRBV6-1 to TRBJ1-3; D gene unclear. Germline-derived CDR1 and CDR2 are MNHNS and SASEGT. The CDR3 extends over 15 amino acids. Trimming removed 4 bases from V and 4 bases from J, with 14 bases in between.

This clone was picked up one time. The V gene is TRBV30, the J gene TRBJ2-7, with D possibly being TRBD1 (7 bases). Trimming removed 3 bases at V and 4 bases at J, with 13 bases between. The CDR3 spans 13 residues. Germline CDR1 reads GTSNPN; CDR2 reads SVGIG (reference sequence). In nucleotides, the CDR3 is TGTGCCTGGAGAGGAGGGGGCAGGTACGAGCAGTACTTC. Its protein product is CAWRGGGRYEQYF. Variable domain in full (rest from reference TRBV30 and TRBJ2-7): SQTIHQWPATLVQPVGSPLSLECTVEGTSNPNLYWYRQAAGRGLQLLFYSVGIGQISSEVPQNLSASRPQDRQFILSSKKLLLSDSGFYLCAWRGGGRYEQYFGPGTRLTVT.

This clone was detected only a few times. The rearrangement uses TRBV6-4 and TRBJ1-1; TRBD1 aligns across 8 bases. The CDR3 runs to 14 residues. V lost 5 bases to trimming and J lost 1 base; unmatched junction nucleotides: 3. CDR1 MRHNA and CDR2 SNTAGT come from the germline V gene. The CDR3: CASSPDRANTEAFF. The CDR3 DNA sequence: TGTGCCAGCAGTCCGGACAGGGCGAACACTGAAGCTTTCTTT.

The rearrangement joins TRBV7-2 to TRBJ2-3; 10 positions match TRBD2. With 0 bases clipped from V and 5 bases from J, the junction kept 14 bases outside the gene matches. Germline V gene lookup returns CDR1 SGHTA and CDR2 FQGNSA. This CDR3 is built from 19 residues. The chain's CDR3 is CASSLAYGRAGGPEDTQYF. The CDR3 bases are TGTGCCAGCAGCTTAGCATATGGCCGAGCGGGGGGGCCGGAAGATACGCAGTATTTT.

This clone was detected only a few times. J is TRBJ2-2 and V is TRBV28; 9 positions match TRBD2. The CDR3 has 15 residues. Germline-derived CDR1 and CDR2 are MDHEN and SYDVKM. V lost 6 bases and J lost 1; bases outside the gene matches: 3. Here the CDR3 DNA reads TGTGCCAGCAGAATTAGCGGGGGGAACACCGGGGAGCTGTTTTTT. This sequence encodes CASRISGGNTGELFF. Together with reference TRBV28 and TRBJ2-2, the CDR3 gives the full variable domain: DVKVTQSSRYLVKRTGEKVFLECVQDMDHENMFWYRQDPGLGLRLIYFSYDVKMKEKGDIPEGYSVSREKKERFSLILESASTNQTSMYLCASRISGGNTGELFFGEGSRLTVL.

The chain couples TRBV7-9 to TRBJ2-7, with 7 nucleotides matching TRBD2. Per germline, CDR1 SEHNR and CDR2 FQNEAQ (reference sequence). The CDR3 covers 17 residues. V dropped 1 base and J dropped 4; count of bases not matched to a gene: 13. CDR3 amino acids: CASSLGGRAGRKYEQYF. The CDR3 DNA reads TGTGCCAGCAGCTTAGGGGGGAGGGCAGGGAGAAAGTACGAGCAGTACTTC.

The rearrangement uses TRBV5-4 and TRBJ2-5; possibly TRBD1 for D (6 bases). The germline CDR1 and CDR2 sequences are SGHNT and YYREEE (reference sequence). V lost 3 bases and J 10 bases, leaving 13 bases between the germline ends. The length of the CDR3 is 12 residues. In DNA, the CDR3 is TGTGCCAGCAGCTCCATGACAGGAAACCAGTACTTC. It encodes CASSSMTGNQYF.

The J gene is TRBJ1-2, the V gene TRBV19; D might be TRBD1 (5 bases). V dropped 6 bases and J dropped 8 bases, with 13 bases sitting between them. CDR1 LNHDA and CDR2 SQIVND come from the germline V gene (reference sequence). The CDR3 runs to 12 residues. CDR3 nucleotides: TGTGCCAGTAGGGGGCAGCTGGGGGGCTACACCTTC. Translating gives CASRGQLGGYTF.